The rows below give T cell receptor beta chains drawn from one sample of a study of control samples from healthy donors and cancer patients. Data came from immunoSEQ multiplex PCR; TCRdb stores just in-frame clones and leaves some out. The sample records over 150,000 clones, nearly 96% being singletons. The sample was blood. These receptor sequences come from a woman in her twenties or thirties in good health. CDR3s leave out the opening cysteine and the closing phenylalanine or tryptophan. The D gene is left open where the match is weak.

D gene | J gene | V gene | CDR3 protein
TRBD1 | TRBJ2-1 | TRBV9 | ASSGGQGIVDEQF
TRBD1 | TRBJ2-3 | TRBV5-1 | ASSPDRGIDTQY
NA | TRBJ2-3 | TRBV4-1 | ASSQRTWSGTDTQY
TRBD1 | TRBJ2-7 | TRBV5-1 | ASSPKGQGTSYEQY
NA | TRBJ1-1 | TRBV28 | ASSLLGRWTEAF
NA | TRBJ1-2 | TRBV10-3 | AIRDNRDHGSYT
NA | TRBJ1-4 | TRBV7-2 | ASSKDGGDLKKLF
TRBD2 | TRBJ2-5 | TRBV10-3 | ATESPPTSGGGRGETQY
NA | TRBJ2-7 | TRBV9 | ASSVGDNSYEQY
NA | TRBJ1-1 | TRBV2 | ASSVGLGTEAF